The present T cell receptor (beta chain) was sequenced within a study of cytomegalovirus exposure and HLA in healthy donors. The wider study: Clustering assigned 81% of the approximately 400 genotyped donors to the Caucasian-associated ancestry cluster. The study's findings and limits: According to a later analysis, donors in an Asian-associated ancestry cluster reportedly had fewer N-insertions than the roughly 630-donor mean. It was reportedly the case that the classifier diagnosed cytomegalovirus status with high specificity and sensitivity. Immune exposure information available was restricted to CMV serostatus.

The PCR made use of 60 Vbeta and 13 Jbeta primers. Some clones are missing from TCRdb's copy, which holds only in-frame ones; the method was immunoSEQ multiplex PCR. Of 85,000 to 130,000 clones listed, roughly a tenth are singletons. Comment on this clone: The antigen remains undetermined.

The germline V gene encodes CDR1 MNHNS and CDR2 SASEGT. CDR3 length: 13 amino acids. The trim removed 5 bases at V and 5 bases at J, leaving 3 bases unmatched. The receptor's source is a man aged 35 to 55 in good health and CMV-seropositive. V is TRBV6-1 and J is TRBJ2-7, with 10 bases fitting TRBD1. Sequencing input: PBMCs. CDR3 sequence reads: CASSRDRGDEQYF. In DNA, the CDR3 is TGTGCCAGCAGTCGGGACAGGGGCGACGAGCAGTACTTC.